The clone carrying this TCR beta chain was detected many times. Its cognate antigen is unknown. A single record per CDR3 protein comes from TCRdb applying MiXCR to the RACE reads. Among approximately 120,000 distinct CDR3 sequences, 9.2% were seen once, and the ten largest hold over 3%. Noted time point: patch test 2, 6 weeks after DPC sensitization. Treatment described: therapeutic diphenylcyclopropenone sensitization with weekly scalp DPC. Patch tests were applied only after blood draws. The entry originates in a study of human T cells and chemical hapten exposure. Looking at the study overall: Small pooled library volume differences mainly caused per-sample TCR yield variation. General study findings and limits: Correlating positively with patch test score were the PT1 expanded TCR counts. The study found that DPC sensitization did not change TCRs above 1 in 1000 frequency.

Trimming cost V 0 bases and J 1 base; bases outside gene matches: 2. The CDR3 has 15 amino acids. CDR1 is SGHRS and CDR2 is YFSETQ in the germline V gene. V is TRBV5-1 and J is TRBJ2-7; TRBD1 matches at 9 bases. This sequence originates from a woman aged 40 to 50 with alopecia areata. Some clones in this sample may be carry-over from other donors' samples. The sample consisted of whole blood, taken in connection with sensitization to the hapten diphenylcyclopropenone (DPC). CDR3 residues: CASSLGDRVSYEQYF. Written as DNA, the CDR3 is TGCGCCAGCAGCTTGGGGGACAGGGTTTCCTACGAGCAGTACTTC.